This T cell receptor (beta chain) was observed in a study of blood T cell dynamics during melanoma immunotherapy. Turning to this clone: Its antigen remains unidentified.

Method: immunoSEQ multiplex PCR; TCRdb's copy keeps in-frame clones and lacks some. The top ten clones hold about 1.2% of a sample with approximately 23,000 clones, roughly 90% of them seen once. Study observations and caveats: Disease-control patients' PBMC repertoires became either more clonal or more diverse at W3.

Sample time point: pre-treatment baseline. Disease control meant complete response, partial response or stable disease at 12 weeks. Patients had no prior systemic cancer treatment, immunosuppressants or other active cancers. Germline assignment: CDR1 SEHNR and CDR2 FQNEAQ (reference sequence). J was trimmed by 3 bases and V by 5 bases; bases with no gene match: 6. The CDR3 consists of 14 residues. This TCR derives from a human donor with melanoma. The chain is built from TRBV7-9 and TRBJ2-7; 8 bases line up with TRBD1. The sequencing used blood, collected from a patient treated with checkpoint blockade. CDR3 in DNA: TGTGCCAGCAGCCCATCTGGACAGGGCTACGAGCAGTACTTC. Translated, it gives CASSPSGQGYEQYF. Combining the CDR3 with reference TRBV7-9 and TRBJ2-7 gives the whole variable domain DTGVSQNPRHKITKRGQNVTFRCDPISEHNRLYWYRQTLGQGPEFLTYFQNEAQLEKSRLLSDRFSAERPKGSFSTLEIQRTEQGDSAMYLCASSPSGQGYEQYFGPGTRLTVT.